These 13 T cell receptor beta chains originate from one sample sequenced in a study of blood T cell repertoires in COVID-19 (dated by TCRdb to 2020 to 2021). The library was prepared using the immunoSEQ multiplex PCR assay. The table was pulled from immuneACCESS by TCRdb, which kept in-frame rearrangements only. Such tables lose some clones; where checked, under half of the loss comes from unresolved V genes, and the rest has no known cause. The sample data list some 99,000 clones, and roughly 80% of these were observed just once. The ten largest make up over 8.5% of the sample. Sequences were obtained from peripheral blood. The receptors stem from a woman older than 75 with acute or convalescent COVID-19.

CDR3 bases: TGTGCCACGGGGCAGGGGCTAGGCGGGGAGCTGTTTTTT. It codes for CATGQGLGGELFF. V gene TRBV6-1 combines with J gene TRBJ2-2, with a possible D match to TRBD1 (6 bases). Trimming cost V 10 bases and J 7 bases, with 16 bases left between them. Germline V gene data show CDR1 as MNHNS and CDR2 as SASEGT. CDR3 length: 13 residues.

V and J are TRBV3-1 (or the pseudogene TRBV3-2) and TRBJ1-2, with D unresolved. V was pared by 1 base and J by 5 bases, with 11 bases between. The CDR3 runs 14 residues. CDR1 LGHDT and CDR2 YNNKEL come from the germline V gene (reference sequence). The CDR3 spells CASSQATTEYGYTF. Written as DNA, the CDR3 is TGTGCCAGCAGCCAAGCCACCACAGAATATGGCTACACCTTC.

This chain connects TRBV7-2 to TRBJ1-1; 12 bases are a match to TRBD1. Germline-derived CDR1 and CDR2 are SGHTA and FQGNSA. V gave up 2 bases and J gave up 1 base; unmatched junction bases: 8. CDR3 size: 18 residues. In DNA form, the CDR3 reads TGTGCCAGCAGCTTATCCGGGACAGGGGGCGTCGAGAACACTGAAGCTTTCTTT. Translated, it gives CASSLSGTGGVENTEAFF.

This chain connects TRBV28 to TRBJ1-2, with 7 bases that match TRBD1. The CDR3 is made up of 15 amino acids. The germline gives CDR1 MDHEN, CDR2 SYDVKM. The V segment lost 5 bases and the J segment 4 bases; nucleotides outside the gene matches: 10. The CDR3 region is CASSTGQELFYGYTF. The CDR3 nucleotides read TGTGCCAGCAGTACCGGACAGGAGCTCTTCTATGGCTACACCTTC.

This clone was recorded only once. The gene calls are TRBV5-1 and TRBJ1-1; D remains unclear. V was trimmed by 4 bases and J by 7 bases, leaving 14 bases between them. Per the germline V gene, CDR1 is SGHRS and CDR2 is YFSETQ. The CDR3 runs to 13 residues. This chain's CDR3 is CASSPPLGSEAFF. CDR3 nucleotides: TGCGCCAGCAGCCCCCCACTGGGCAGTGAAGCTTTCTTT.

The chain uses TRBV4-3 and TRBJ2-2; 10 bases fit TRBD2. Trimming removed 1 base from V and 1 base from J; junction bases left unmatched: 3. Germline CDR1 LGHNA, CDR2 YSLEER. The CDR3 is 17 amino acids. CDR3 coding DNA: TGCGCCAGCAGCCAAGCACTAGCGGGGCTGAACACCGGGGAGCTGTTTTTT. Its protein is CASSQALAGLNTGELFF.

This chain links TRBV15 with TRBJ1-1; the D gene is possibly TRBD1 (5 bases). Deletions cut 5 bases from V and 0 bases from J, with 10 bases between. The CDR3 covers 14 residues. CDR1 and CDR2 from the germline V gene are LNHNV and YYDKDF (reference sequence). CDR3 residues: CATSSQQVNTEAFF. DNA for the CDR3: TGTGCCACCAGCTCGCAACAGGTGAACACTGAAGCTTTCTTT.

J is TRBJ2-1 and V is TRBV30; TRBD1 agrees at 7 bases. The CDR3 is made up of 15 amino acids. Germline-derived CDR1 and CDR2 are GTSNPN and SVGIG (reference sequence). V gave up 3 bases and J gave up 7 bases; unmatched junction bases: 12. The CDR3 nucleotides read TGTGCCTGGAGCCTAGACAGGGTCCCATCAAATGAGCAGTTCTTC. This sequence encodes CAWSLDRVPSNEQFF.

The chain carries TRBV30 and TRBJ2-1; TRBD2 is a possible D gene (5 bases). Trimming shortened V by 8 bases and J by 5 bases, and 16 bases separated the two germline ends. CDR1 and CDR2 (germline): GTSNPN, SVGIG (reference sequence). The CDR3 has 13 amino acids. The CDR3 DNA reads TGTGCCCTGGAAGGTGGGAGCCACAATGAGCAGTTCTTC. Its protein is CALEGGSHNEQFF.

The V call is TRBV3-1 (or the pseudogene TRBV3-2), the J call TRBJ1-2, with a tentative D call TRBD1 (6 bases). V was clipped by 4 bases and J by 4 bases, with 13 bases between them. Germline lookup yields CDR1 LGHDT and CDR2 YNNKEL (reference sequence). This CDR3 comprises 14 residues. CDR3 amino acids: CASSPMEQGYGYTF. The CDR3 DNA reads as TGTGCCAGCAGCCCTATGGAACAGGGCTATGGCTACACCTTC.

The rearrangement links TRBV5-6 to TRBJ2-1; D remains unclear. The CDR3 spans 16 residues. CDR1 is SGHDT and CDR2 is YYEEEE in the germline V gene. Trimming took 3 bases from V and 1 from J, leaving 14 bases between them. The CDR3 reads CASSSPYGYSYNEQFF. DNA for the CDR3: TGTGCCAGCAGCTCCCCCTACGGGTATTCCTACAATGAGCAGTTCTTC.

The genes are TRBV10-3 and TRBJ1-1; 11 positions match TRBD1. The germline V gene encodes CDR1 ENHRY and CDR2 SYGVKD. Losses at the gene ends were 0 bases for V and 4 bases for J; bases not matched to a gene: 10. The CDR3 sequence is 18 residues long. The CDR3 DNA reads as TGTGCCATCAGTGAGTCTTGGACAGGGGGCGCAGGGAGCACTGAAGCTTTCTTT. This codes for CAISESWTGGAGSTEAFF.

The chain carries TRBV20-1 and TRBJ1-6; D not certain. The CDR3 is 15 amino acids. Germline CDR1 is DFQATT and CDR2 is SNEGSKA (reference sequence). Between the trimmed V and J ends, which lost 3 bases and 4 bases, there was a span of 13 bases. The CDR3 nucleotides are TGCAGTGCTAGTACGGACGGGGTGTATAATTCACCCCTCCACTTT. Its translation is CSASTDGVYNSPLHF.